Below, 6 T cell receptor beta chains from the same sample are listed, as sequenced in a study of blood T cell repertoires in COVID-19. Some clones are missing from TCRdb's copy, which holds only in-frame ones; the method was immunoSEQ multiplex PCR. Of about 69,000 clones in the sample, roughly nine tenths were seen once. Sample: peripheral blood. Receptors were obtained from a woman younger than 30 with acute or convalescent COVID-19.

The rearrangement links TRBV4-2 to TRBJ2-1; TRBD2 is a possible D gene (5 bases). Germline CDR1 LGHNA, CDR2 YNFKEQ. Trimming removed 0 bases from V and 2 bases from J, with 11 bases in between. The length of the CDR3 is 16 residues. For the CDR3, the DNA is TGTGCCAGCAGCCAAGATCCTGCGGGTGCCTACAATGAGCAGTTCTTC. It encodes CASSQDPAGAYNEQFF.

This clone has just one count. The chain carries TRBV4-1 and TRBJ2-5, with D perhaps matching TRBD2 (5 bases). V gave up 1 base and J gave up 5 bases, with 11 bases separating them. CDR1 is MGHRA and CDR2 is YSYEKL in the germline V gene. This CDR3 region has 14 residues. CDR3 bases: TGCGCCAGCAGCCAAGTGCCCAGAGGGGAGACCCAGTACTTC. Translation gives CASSQVPRGETQYF.

V is TRBV5-1 and J is TRBJ1-1; 7 bases match TRBD1. CDR3 size: 13 residues. The trim removed 4 bases at V and 5 bases at J, leaving 5 bases unmatched. The V gene's germline CDR1 is SGHRS and CDR2 YFSETQ. The CDR3 DNA reads TGCGCCAGCAGCACCACAGGGGAGACTGAAGCTTTCTTT. Protein sequence: CASSTTGETEAFF.

The genes are TRBV2 and TRBJ2-3; 7 positions match TRBD2. With 7 bases clipped from V and 1 base from J, the junction kept 14 bases outside the gene matches. The germline V gene encodes CDR1 SNHLY and CDR2 FYNNEI. The CDR3 is made up of 17 amino acids. The CDR3 DNA sequence: TGTGCCAGCAAAGTAGCGGGTAATCCCGGGGGCACAGATACGCAGTATTTT. Translation gives CASKVAGNPGGTDTQYF. The full variable domain, rest sourced from reference TRBV2 and TRBJ2-3, is EPEVTQTPSHQVTQMGQEVILRCVPISNHLYFYWYRQILGQKVEFLVSFYNNEISEKSEIFDDQFSVERPDGSNFTLKIRSTKLEDSAMYFCASKVAGNPGGTDTQYFGPGTRLTVL.

The chain recombines TRBV7-9 with TRBJ1-2; 10 bases are shared with TRBD1. The CDR3 sequence is 15 residues long. Germline V lookup: CDR1 SEHNR, CDR2 FQNEAQ (reference sequence). V shed 1 base and J 7 bases; nucleotides not matched to a gene: 6. The CDR3 is CASSLVGTGVGGYTF. CDR3 DNA sequence: TGTGCCAGCAGCTTAGTTGGGACAGGGGTAGGTGGCTACACCTTC.

This chain connects TRBV5-8 to TRBJ1-4; D perhaps matches TRBD1 (6 bases). The germline CDR1 and CDR2 sequences are SGHTS and YDEGEE. The CDR3 contains 17 residues. Deletions cut 1 base from V and 4 bases from J, with 17 bases between. CDR3 sequence reads: CASSLTAAGARNEKLFF. In DNA, the CDR3 is TGTGCCAGCAGCTTGACGGCCGCGGGGGCGCGTAATGAAAAACTGTTTTTT. Full variable domain (remainder filled in from reference TRBV5-8 and TRBJ1-4): EAGVTQSPTHLIKTRGQQATLRCSPISGHTSVYWYQQALGLGLQFLLWYDEGEERNRGNFPPRFSGRQFPNYSSELNVNALELEDSALYLCASSLTAAGARNEKLFFGSGTQLSVL.